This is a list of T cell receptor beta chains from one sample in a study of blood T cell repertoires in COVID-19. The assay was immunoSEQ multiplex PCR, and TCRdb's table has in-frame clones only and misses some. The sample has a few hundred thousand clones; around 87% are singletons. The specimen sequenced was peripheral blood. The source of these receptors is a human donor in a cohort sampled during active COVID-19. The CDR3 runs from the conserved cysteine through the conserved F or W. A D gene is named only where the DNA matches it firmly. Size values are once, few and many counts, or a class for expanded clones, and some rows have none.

TGCGCCAGCAGCTTGGCGGGCACCGGGGAGCTGTTTTTT CASSLAGTGELFF NA TRBJ2-2 NA TRBV5-1 13
TGTGCCAGTAGCGTGGGGCTGGGGGAGCAGTTCTTC CASSVGLGEQFF NA TRBJ2-1 NA TRBV19 12
TGTGCCAGCACCGGGGGGCAGGAGCCCCAGCATTTT CASTGGQEPQHF NA TRBJ1-5 NA TRBV6-6 12
TGCGCCAGCAGCCACGAGGGGGAAGAGACCCAGTACTTC CASSHEGEETQYF NA TRBJ2-5 NA TRBV5-1 13
TGTGCCACCAGTGATTTTTACGGGGATACGCAGTATTTT CATSDFYGDTQYF NA TRBJ2-3 few TRBV24-1 13
TGTGCCAGCGGACCCGGGACAGGGGGACATCAGCCCCAGCATTTT CASGPGTGGHQPQHF TRBD1 TRBJ1-5 few TRBV7-9 15
TGTGCCAGCAGGGCAAGGACAGGTCGGGACTATGGCTACACCTTC CASRARTGRDYGYTF TRBD1 TRBJ1-2 NA TRBV6-5 15
TGTGCCAGCAGCTTAGCGGGGGCAGGGGGGTATCAGCCCCAGCATTTT CASSLAGAGGYQPQHF TRBD1 TRBJ1-5 NA TRBV7-8 16
TGCGCCAGCAGCCAAGACAGGAATAATGAAAAACTGTTTTTT CASSQDRNNEKLFF NA TRBJ1-4 NA TRBV4-1 14
TGTGCCAGCAGCTTAACTAGGGGGAGAAAGTTCTTC CASSLTRGRKFF NA TRBJ2-1 few TRBV7-3 12
TGTGCCAGCAGGAGACGACAGGGGGCGAGTGCAACTAATGAAAAACTGTTTTTT CASRRRQGASATNEKLFF TRBD1 TRBJ1-4 NA TRBV2 18
TGCGCCAGCAGCCAGGGGGGGGCGTCCTACGAGCAGTACTTC CASSQGGASYEQYF NA TRBJ2-7 NA TRBV4-1 14
TGTGCCAGCAGTTTATCTCATGGACAGGGGTCCTACGAGCAGTACTTC CASSLSHGQGSYEQYF TRBD1 TRBJ2-7 NA TRBV27 16
TGTGCCAGCAGTGAAGGAGGATGGATAGAGACCCAGTACTTC CASSEGGWIETQYF NA TRBJ2-5 NA TRBV2 14
TGTGCCAGTAAGAGGGACACTAACACCGGGGAGCTGTTTTTT CASKRDTNTGELFF NA TRBJ2-2 NA TRBV19 14
TGTGCCAGCAGCCCCAATGGCAATCAGCCCCAGCATTTT CASSPNGNQPQHF NA TRBJ1-5 NA TRBV28 13
TGTGCCAGCAGCTCCTCCGGGACTAGCGGGGGTGCCGCCTACAATGAGCAGTTCTTC CASSSSGTSGGAAYNEQFF TRBD2 TRBJ2-1 NA TRBV5-6 19
TGCGCCAGCAGCCCGGCGGGGCTCACTGAAGCTTTCTTT CASSPAGLTEAFF NA TRBJ1-1 few TRBV5-1 13
TGTGCCAGCAGCCAATTAGGACAGGCGAACACTGAAGCTTTCTTT CASSQLGQANTEAFF TRBD1 TRBJ1-1 NA TRBV14 15
TGTGCCAGCAGCCAGAGCAAAGACGGGGCAGATACGCAGTATTTT CASSQSKDGADTQYF NA TRBJ2-3 NA TRBV4-2 15
TGTGCCAGCAGTTTATCTCCCATGGGACAGGGGTCTGGGGAGCAGTACTTC CASSLSPMGQGSGEQYF TRBD1 TRBJ2-7 NA TRBV28 17
TGTGCCAGCAGCAGTCGCTCGGGGTCTGGGGCCAACGTCCTGACTTTC CASSSRSGSGANVLTF NA TRBJ2-6 NA TRBV28 16
TGTGCCAGTAGTGGACGGGGTAACGGCTACGAGCAGTACTTC CASSGRGNGYEQYF NA TRBJ2-7 NA TRBV19 14
TGTGCCAGCCAAGGGACCCCCGGGGGGCCTGAGCAGTTCTTC CASQGTPGGPEQFF NA TRBJ2-1 NA TRBV7-9 14
TGTGCCTGGAGTGGAGCGCGCGGGACTGAAGCTTTCTTT CAWSGARGTEAFF NA TRBJ1-1 NA TRBV30 13
TGCGCCAGCAGCCGCGACAGGGGAAATGAAAAACTGTTTTTT CASSRDRGNEKLFF TRBD1 TRBJ1-4 few TRBV4-1 14
TGTGCCACCAGCAGAGATCGGTCCTACGAGCAGTACTTC CATSRDRSYEQYF NA TRBJ2-7 NA TRBV15 13
TGTGCCTTGAACAGGGCCATAGCCCAAGAGACCCAGTACTTC CALNRAIAQETQYF NA TRBJ2-5 NA TRBV7-5 14
TGTGCCAGCAGTTTACGGGGGGAGAACGAGCAGTACTTC CASSLRGENEQYF TRBD2 TRBJ2-7 NA TRBV12-3/TRBV12-4 13
TGTGCCAGTAAGAGGGACAGTCAAGAGACCCAGTACTTC CASKRDSQETQYF TRBD1 TRBJ2-5 NA TRBV19 13
TGTGCCATCAGTGAGGAAGGACAGGGGGCGGGGGAGCAGTACTTC CAISEEGQGAGEQYF TRBD1 TRBJ2-7 NA TRBV10-3 15
TGTGCCAGCAGCTTGGGGGGACAGGGGGACTATGGCTACACCTTC CASSLGGQGDYGYTF TRBD1 TRBJ1-2 NA TRBV5-4 15
TGCGCCAGCAGCGCAGGGACTCACCCATCGGGGGAGCAGTACTTC CASSAGTHPSGEQYF NA TRBJ2-7 NA TRBV5-1 15
TGTGCAAGTCGCTTCATACAGGGGTCTCCCTATGGCTACACCTTC CASRFIQGSPYGYTF NA TRBJ1-2 NA TRBV12-2 15
TGCGCCAGCAGCCCTCAGGGAGGGTTATACGAGCAGTACTTC CASSPQGGLYEQYF TRBD2 TRBJ2-7 NA TRBV5-1 14
TGTGCCTGGAGCCCGGACAGGGGGCGAGGCTACACCTTC CAWSPDRGRGYTF TRBD1 TRBJ1-2 NA TRBV30 13
TGTGCCAGCAGGGAGACTAGCAACTCCTACGAGCAGTACTTC CASRETSNSYEQYF TRBD2 TRBJ2-7 NA TRBV2 14
TGTGCCAGCAGCTTGGTTCGGGATACGCAGTATTTT CASSLVRDTQYF NA TRBJ2-3 NA TRBV5-4 12
TGTGCCAGCAGCTTAAACCCGGGGGGGCCTGGGAATGAGCAGTTCTTC CASSLNPGGPGNEQFF TRBD2 TRBJ2-1 NA TRBV7-3 16
TGTGCCTGGAGTGCACCTCCGGGACTCAGTGAGGCTTTCTTT CAWSAPPGLSEAFF NA TRBJ1-1 NA TRBV30 14
TGTGCCAGCAGTAGCGCCGGACAGACCCTCGGAGAGACCCAGTACTTC CASSSAGQTLGETQYF NA TRBJ2-5 NA TRBV6-2/TRBV6-3 16
TGTGCCAGCACCCGACTACTAGCGGCTACAGATACGCAGTATTTT CASTRLLAATDTQYF TRBD2 TRBJ2-3 NA TRBV6-5 15
TGTGCCACCAGTGCAGGCTATGGCTACACCTTC CATSAGYGYTF NA TRBJ1-2 NA TRBV24-1 11
TGTGCCAGCAGCTCCAGGCTCTCTGGAAACACCATATATTTT CASSSRLSGNTIYF NA TRBJ1-3 once TRBV11-2 14
TGCAGCGTTGAAGGGACTAGCGGCTATTTTGAGCAGTACTTC CSVEGTSGYFEQYF TRBD2 TRBJ2-7 NA TRBV29-1 14
TGTGCCAGCAGCTTGGCCGCTAGTTCAGATACGCAGTATTTT CASSLAASSDTQYF NA TRBJ2-3 NA TRBV11-3 14
TGTGCCAGCAGCCTCCTACAAAGGAGGGACAATGAGCAGTTCTTC CASSLLQRRDNEQFF NA TRBJ2-1 NA TRBV7-9 15
TGTGCCAGTAGTATCGATCCTAACACAGATACGCAGTATTTT CASSIDPNTDTQYF NA TRBJ2-3 few TRBV19 14
TGCGCCAGCAGCCAGGGGACAGGGGGCGGTGTGGCTGAAGCTTTCTTT CASSQGTGGGVAEAFF TRBD1 TRBJ1-1 NA TRBV5-1 16
TGTGCCAGCAGCCGCGGGACTAGCGGGGGGGTAGGCGAGCAGTACTTC CASSRGTSGGVGEQYF TRBD2 TRBJ2-7 NA TRBV3-1/TRBV3-2 16
TGTGCCAGCAGCAGCCAGGGCTACTATGGCTACACCTTC CASSSQGYYGYTF NA TRBJ1-2 few TRBV5-4 13
TGTGCTGCCTCCCGGGACAGCAACTACGAGCAGTACTTC CAASRDSNYEQYF TRBD1 TRBJ2-7 NA TRBV30 13
TGTGCCAGCCTGGGGGCGGATTATAATTCACCCCTCCACTTT CASLGADYNSPLHF NA TRBJ1-6 NA TRBV6-5 14
TGTGCCAGCCGGGGGGGAGTCGGTCGAGAGACCCAGTACTTC CASRGGVGRETQYF TRBD2 TRBJ2-5 NA TRBV28 14
TGCGCCAGCAGCTTGGATGGAGGAATGAACACTGAAGCTTTCTTT CASSLDGGMNTEAFF NA TRBJ1-1 NA TRBV5-1 15